This TCR beta chain was documented in a study of CD8+ T cells in alopecia areata. Whole-study context: The authors grafted skin from roughly 6-12-month-old C3H/HeJ donors with spontaneous alopecia onto 7-10-week-old female C3H/HeJ mice. Overall study results and limits: Possibly because of HLA-related factors, TCR sharing was less clear across patients than in mice.

This clone was detected only a few times. Antigen: not known. Genes here carry mouse names. The read ends 4 residues early relative to the CDR3; the germline J gene fills the gap. The germline V gene has CDR1 LGHDT and CDR2 YNNKQL (reference sequence). The CDR3 has 14 amino acids. Cell sorting was performed on pooled cutaneous lymph node cells with CD4, CD8alpha, NKG2D, NKG2ACE and other markers. Extraction of RNA preceded its reverse transcription into cDNA, which served as the sequencing template. The protocol was immunoSEQ multiplex PCR, while the TCRdb copy is restricted to in-frame clones and leaves out a portion. The sample holds more than 250,000 clones, and no clone turns up only once.

The sample taken for sequencing was CD4+ T cells sorted from a lymph node. The chain couples TRBV4 to TRBJ1-2; possible D gene TRBD1, 6 bases. The sequence came from a C3H/HeJ mouse with alopecia areata. This strain has MHC haplotype H2-k. CDR3 DNA, as far as it was read: TGTGCCAGCAGCTATGCAGGGGCGCGGTAC. Translated: CASSYAGARY. In full, the CDR3 is CASSYAGARYDYTF.